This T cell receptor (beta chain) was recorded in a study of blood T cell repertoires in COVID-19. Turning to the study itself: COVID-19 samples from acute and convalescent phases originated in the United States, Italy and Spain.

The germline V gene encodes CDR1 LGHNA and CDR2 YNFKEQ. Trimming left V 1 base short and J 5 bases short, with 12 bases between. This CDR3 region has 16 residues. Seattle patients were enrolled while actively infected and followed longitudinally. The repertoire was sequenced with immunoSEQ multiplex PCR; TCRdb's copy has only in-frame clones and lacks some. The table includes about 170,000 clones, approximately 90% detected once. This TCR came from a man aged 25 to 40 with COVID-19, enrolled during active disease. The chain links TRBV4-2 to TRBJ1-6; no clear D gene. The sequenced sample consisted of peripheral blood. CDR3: CASSQVGLGDNSPLHF. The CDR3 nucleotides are TGTGCCAGCAGCCAAGTAGGACTGGGCGATAATTCACCCCTCCACTTT.